Following are 22 T cell receptor beta chains from one sample sequenced in a study of blood T cell repertoires in COVID-19. The protocol was immunoSEQ multiplex PCR, while the TCRdb copy is restricted to in-frame clones and leaves out a portion. The table shows 470,000 or so clones, with 70% to 90% occurring only once. The specimen was peripheral blood. These receptor sequences come from a human donor in a cohort sampled during active COVID-19.

The chain couples TRBV7-8 to TRBJ2-7; TRBD2 matches at 8 bases. Per germline, CDR1 SGHVS and CDR2 FQNEAQ. The ends lost 5 bases at V and 1 base at J; junction bases unmatched: 10. The CDR3 covers 16 residues. The CDR3 loop is CASSHTLSGGSYEQYF. CDR3 DNA sequence: TGTGCCAGCAGCCACACCCTCAGCGGGGGATCCTACGAGCAGTACTTC.

The table lists this clone with a count of one. This chain connects TRBV6-5 to TRBJ2-1, with 10 bases that match TRBD1. The germline V gene has CDR1 MNHEY and CDR2 SVGAGI. CDR3 length equals 15 residues. Trimming at V came to 7 bases and at J to 4 bases, leaving 7 bases not matched to a gene. The CDR3 region has the DNA TGTGCCAGCATCGCGACAGGGGGCAAATACAATGAGCAGTTCTTC. It translates to CASIATGGKYNEQFF.

This clone was recorded once. The chain links TRBV19 to TRBJ2-1; D gene unclear. The CDR3 runs to 14 residues. Germline V lookup: CDR1 LNHDA, CDR2 SQIVND (reference sequence). V lost 7 bases, J lost 4 bases, and 14 bases lay in between. CDR3 sequence (DNA): TGTGCCAGTAAAAGCCCTCAGGAATACAATGAGCAGTTCTTC. Protein product: CASKSPQEYNEQFF.

This chain's CDR3 is CASSLSSGHGYTF. CDR3 bases: TGTGCCAGCAGTTTATCGAGTGGGCACGGCTACACCTTC. The V and J genes are TRBV27 and TRBJ1-2; D is undetermined. The germline V gene has CDR1 MNHEY and CDR2 SMNVEV (reference sequence). The CDR3 contains 13 residues. V lost 0 bases to trimming and J lost 8 bases, with 10 bases between them.

The CDR3 loop is CASSIAGSGSLDTQYF. DNA of the CDR3: TGTGCCAGTAGTATAGCGGGTAGCGGGAGTTTAGATACGCAGTATTTT. The genes are TRBV19 and TRBJ2-3, with TRBD2 matching 9 bases. Trimming at V came to 1 base and at J to 5 bases, leaving 7 bases not matched to a gene. The V gene's germline CDR1 is LNHDA and CDR2 SQIVND (reference sequence). The CDR3 has 16 residues.

This clone was counted only a few times. The chain carries TRBV4-3 and TRBJ2-1; D not resolved. CDR3 length: 16 amino acids. Germline assignment: CDR1 LGHNA and CDR2 YSLEER. V was clipped by 1 base and J by 0 bases, with 10 bases between them. CDR3 protein: CASSQVISSSYNEQFF. The CDR3 DNA follows: TGCGCCAGCAGCCAAGTAATTTCCTCCTCCTACAATGAGCAGTTCTTC.

This chain connects TRBV11-2 to TRBJ2-1; possibly TRBD1 for D (6 bases). Trimming cost V 3 bases and J 7 bases, with 22 bases left between them. This CDR3 has 17 residues. Germline lookup yields CDR1 SGHAT and CDR2 FQNNGV. DNA of the CDR3: TGTGCCAGCAGCTTTTCCTTACCCAGGGGTTCAGGTAATGAGCAGTTCTTC. It translates to CASSFSLPRGSGNEQFF.

This rearrangement joins TRBV5-1 to TRBJ2-1; weak D call: TRBD1 (5 bases). The CDR3 spans 13 residues. V shed 2 bases and J shed 7 bases, with 10 bases lying between them. Germline CDR1 is SGHRS and CDR2 is YFSETQ. The CDR3 DNA reads TGCGCCAGCAGCTTAAAAGGGGTGAATGAGCAGTTCTTC. Its translation is CASSLKGVNEQFF.

The rearrangement links TRBV7-8 to TRBJ2-1, with 11 positions matching TRBD1. The CDR3 is made up of 16 amino acids. Trimming cost V 8 bases and J 1 base; bases outside gene matches: 7. The germline CDR1 and CDR2 sequences are SGHVS and FQNEAQ. Here the CDR3 reads CASGVRDRGSYNEQFF. CDR3 nucleotides: TGTGCCAGCGGAGTTAGGGACAGGGGGTCCTACAATGAGCAGTTCTTC.

CDR3 residues: CASSLYPFGAGGENEQFF. The CDR3 DNA follows: TGTGCCAGCAGTTTATACCCGTTCGGGGCGGGAGGCGAAAATGAGCAGTTCTTC. This chain links TRBV27 with TRBJ2-1; 8 nucleotides line up with TRBD2. This CDR3 has 18 residues. The ends lost 1 base at V and 7 bases at J; junction bases unmatched: 15. Germline V gene lookup returns CDR1 MNHEY and CDR2 SMNVEV (reference sequence).

This clone has only one observation. The rearrangement joins TRBV7-9 to TRBJ2-2; D unclear. V shed 3 bases and J shed 7 bases, with 9 bases lying between them. Looked up from germline, CDR1 is SEHNR and CDR2 is FQNEAQ (reference sequence). CDR3 length: 13 residues. CDR3 bases: TGTGCCAGCAGCTTGTCCGGAGTCGGGGAGCTGTTTTTT. Encoded protein: CASSLSGVGELFF.

The chain has TRBV28 and TRBJ1-2; 9 bases align to TRBD1. The CDR3 length is 17 residues. Germline trimming cut 6 bases from V and 2 bases from J; bases unmatched to any gene: 13. Germline CDR1 MDHEN, CDR2 SYDVKM. The CDR3 here is CASRPPSSGTGNYGYTF. The CDR3 bases are TGTGCCAGCAGACCCCCATCTTCCGGGACAGGGAACTATGGCTACACCTTC.

The chain combines TRBV11-1 with TRBJ2-7; 8 bases match TRBD1. The V gene's germline CDR1 is SGHAT and CDR2 FQDESV (reference sequence). This CDR3 contains 15 residues. Trimming at V came to 1 base and at J to 5 bases, leaving 7 bases not matched to a gene. The CDR3 spells CASSLGQGARDEQYF. In DNA, the CDR3 is TGTGCCAGCAGCTTAGGCCAGGGGGCTCGGGACGAGCAGTACTTC.

The rearrangement uses TRBV20-1 and TRBJ1-2, with a possible D match to TRBD1 (5 bases). This CDR3 contains 11 residues. The germline CDR1 and CDR2 sequences are DFQATT and SNEGSKA (reference sequence). V gave up 6 bases and J gave up 3 bases, with 8 bases separating them. CDR3 coding DNA: TGCAGTGCGTTAGGGGACTATGGCTACACCTTC. Translating it yields CSALGDYGYTF.

Here the CDR3 DNA reads TGTGCCAGCAGCTCTTCGGGGGGCAAACTGTTTTTT. The encoded protein is CASSSSGGKLFF. This rearrangement joins TRBV7-9 to TRBJ1-4, with a possible D match to TRBD1 (6 bases). Germline CDR1 reads SEHNR; CDR2 reads FQNEAQ (reference sequence). The CDR3 loop spans 12 amino acids. The germline V and J ends were trimmed by 4 bases and 11 bases, with 11 bases remaining between them.

The chain joins TRBV27 to TRBJ2-2; 7 bases are a match to TRBD2. The V segment lost 2 bases and the J segment 3 bases; nucleotides outside the gene matches: 6. CDR3 length: 16 amino acids. Germline V gene lookup returns CDR1 MNHEY and CDR2 SMNVEV (reference sequence). As DNA, the CDR3 is TGTGCCAGCAGTTTACGGGACTACATCGACACCGGGGAGCTGTTTTTT. Protein sequence: CASSLRDYIDTGELFF.

The chain recombines TRBV5-6 with TRBJ1-5; the D gene is possibly TRBD1 (6 bases). Per the germline V gene, CDR1 is SGHDT and CDR2 is YYEEEE. The CDR3 covers 15 residues. The V gene lost 0 bases and the J gene lost 7 bases, with 14 bases spanning the gap. The CDR3 spells CASSLGGRRVQPQHF. In nucleotides, the CDR3 is TGTGCCAGCAGCTTGGGGGGGCGTCGGGTACAGCCCCAGCATTTT.

The chain uses TRBV27 and TRBJ1-1, with 9 nucleotides matching TRBD1. CDR3 length equals 16 residues. The germline V gene has CDR1 MNHEY and CDR2 SMNVEV (reference sequence). Trimming removed 4 bases from V and 2 bases from J; junction bases left unmatched: 8. The CDR3 protein is CASSSIWGQGNTEAFF. CDR3 bases: TGTGCCAGCAGTTCGATTTGGGGACAGGGAAACACTGAAGCTTTCTTT.

A few counts support this clone. V usage is TRBV9 and J usage is TRBJ2-1; TRBD2 matches 10 bases. From germline, CDR1 is SGDLS and CDR2 YYNGEE. The J segment lost 5 bases and the V segment lost 4 bases, leaving 9 bases of the junction unmatched. There are 16 residues in the CDR3. DNA for the CDR3: TGTGCCAGCAGCAGCCTTACTAGCGGGAAGAACAATGAGCAGTTCTTC. This sequence encodes CASSSLTSGKNNEQFF.

V and J are TRBV5-1 and TRBJ2-2, with 9 positions matching TRBD2. This CDR3 has 17 residues. Germline V gene sequence: CDR1 SGHRS, CDR2 YFSETQ. The trim removed 7 bases at V and 1 base at J, leaving 11 bases unmatched. The CDR3 DNA sequence: TGCGCCAGCTCTGGGAAAGCGGGGGGAATGAACACCGGGGAGCTGTTTTTT. Protein product: CASSGKAGGMNTGELFF.

The genes are TRBV28 and TRBJ1-5, with unresolved D. Germline-derived CDR1 and CDR2 are MDHEN and SYDVKM. There are 16 residues in the CDR3. Trimming stripped 7 bases from V and 4 bases from J, with 20 bases between. CDR3 region: CASKGGWDRVNQPQHF. As DNA, the CDR3 is TGTGCCAGCAAGGGAGGATGGGATCGTGTTAATCAGCCCCAGCATTTT.

The rearrangement links TRBV28 to TRBJ1-5, with D perhaps TRBD1 (5 bases). CDR3 length: 17 residues. Trimming removed 5 bases from V and 2 bases from J, with 19 bases in between. Germline loops: CDR1 MDHEN, CDR2 SYDVKM. The CDR3 sequence is CASSAPGGVRGNQPQHF. CDR3 DNA sequence: TGTGCCAGCAGTGCCCCGGGGGGGGTACGGGGCAATCAGCCCCAGCATTTT.